The 27 T cell receptor beta chains reported below all come from one sample, sequenced in a study of low-dose radiotherapy and immunotherapy resistance in tumors. Covering alpha and beta chains, TRAV- and TRBV-specific primers were used for the first-strand cDNA. With a constant-region primer and a V-primer adapter, TCRs were subjected to 20 PCR cycles of amplification. One entry per CDR3 protein, called by TCRdb with MiXCR from the reads. The repertoire includes 16,000 or so distinct CDR3 sequences, 70% of them detected once, and around 6% sits in the top ten. The receptors shown here come from a human donor with advanced metastatic prostate, ovarian, gallbladder or colorectal cancer (not recorded which). This table probably holds off-target reads from a library built for another chain.

The rearrangement links TRBV15 to TRBJ2-1; D perhaps matches TRBD1 (6 bases). This CDR3 contains 15 residues. Trimming took off 1 base at V and 1 base at J, with 8 bases between the two ends. Germline V CDR1 and CDR2: LNHNV, YYDKDF (reference sequence). The CDR3 protein is CATSRGGGSYNEQFF. The CDR3 DNA is TGTGCCACCAGCAGAGGAGGGGGTTCCTACAATGAGCAGTTCTTC.

CDR3 in amino acids: CSVGGSTTDTQYF. DNA for the CDR3: TGCAGCGTTGGCGGGAGTACTACAGATACGCAGTATTTT. The chain couples TRBV29-1 to TRBJ2-3; TRBD2 matches at 7 bases. This CDR3 is 13 amino acids long. Germline CDR1 SQVTM, CDR2 ANQGSEA. J was trimmed by 3 bases and V by 4 bases; bases with no gene match: 4.

The rearrangement links TRBV7-9 to TRBJ1-2; a weak D match, TRBD1 (5 bases). The ends were cut back, 7 bases at V and 8 bases at J, with 20 bases in the middle. This CDR3 comprises 14 residues. From germline, CDR1 is SEHNR and CDR2 FQNEAQ (reference sequence). CDR3 loop: CASNSETAGQGYTF. Here the CDR3 DNA reads TGTGCCAGCAACTCCGAGACAGCCGGTCAGGGCTACACCTTC. The entire variable domain, with the rest obtained from reference TRBV7-9 and TRBJ1-2, is as follows: DTGVSQNPRHKITKRGQNVTFRCDPISEHNRLYWYRQTLGQGPEFLTYFQNEAQLEKSRLLSDRFSAERPKGSFSTLEIQRTEQGDSAMYLCASNSETAGQGYTFGSGTRLTVV.

The gene calls are TRBV20-1 and TRBJ2-7; D possibly corresponds to TRBD2 (8 bases). This CDR3 spans 14 amino acids. Germline CDR1 reads DFQATT; CDR2 reads SNEGSKA (reference sequence). V was cut by 4 bases and J by 3 bases, with 16 bases left in between. CDR3 DNA: TGCAGTGCTAAACTCGGGAGGGGGCGCTACGAGCAGTACTTC. This translates into CSAKLGRGRYEQYF.

The chain combines TRBV5-1 with TRBJ2-2; the match to TRBD2 covers 7 bases. CDR3 length equals 16 residues. The J segment lost 0 bases and the V segment lost 0 bases, leaving 2 bases of the junction unmatched. The germline V gene encodes CDR1 SGHRS and CDR2 YFSETQ. CDR3 sequence: CASSLAGGANTGELFF. Written as DNA, the CDR3 is TGCGCCAGCAGCTTGGCGGGGGGTGCGAACACCGGGGAGCTGTTTTTT.

The chain joins TRBV20-1 to TRBJ1-2; no clear D gene. The germline gives CDR1 DFQATT, CDR2 SNEGSKA (reference sequence). This CDR3 is built from 15 residues. The V and J ends lost 1 base and 2 bases respectively, with 14 bases between them. The CDR3 reads CSARGGREMNYGYTF. DNA of the CDR3: TGCAGTGCTAGAGGTGGGCGGGAGATGAACTATGGCTACACCTTC.

CDR3 sequence (DNA): TGTGCCAGCAGACTGGGACTAGCGAGGGAGCAGTACTTC. This codes for CASRLGLAREQYF. This chain joins TRBV6-8 and TRBJ2-7; 10 positions agree with TRBD2. After removal of 6 bases from V and 7 bases from J, the junction contained 6 bases not matched to a gene. This CDR3 has 13 amino acids. Germline V lookup: CDR1 MNHGY, CDR2 SAAAGT.

CDR3 bases: TGTGCCTGGGTGACAGGGACAGATACGCAGTATTTT. Translated: CAWVTGTDTQYF. The rearrangement uses TRBV30 and TRBJ2-3, with TRBD1 identical over 7 bases. In germline, CDR1 is GTSNPN, CDR2 SVGIG (reference sequence). The CDR3 is 12 residues long. J gave up 3 bases and V 5 bases, and 2 bases lay outside the gene matches. Based on the CDR3 plus reference TRBV30 and TRBJ2-3, the full variable domain is SQTIHQWPATLVQPVGSPLSLECTVEGTSNPNLYWYRQAAGRGLQLLFYSVGIGQISSEVPQNLSASRPQDRQFILSSKKLLLSDSGFYLCAWVTGTDTQYFGPGTRLTVL.

This clonotype was counted once. The chain combines TRBV29-1 with TRBJ1-4; D uncertain. Germline-derived CDR1 and CDR2 are SQVTM and ANQGSEA. V lost 7 bases and J 10 bases, leaving 19 bases between the germline ends. CDR3 length: 13 amino acids. The CDR3 is CSAAEDSLGKLFF. The CDR3, as DNA: TGCAGCGCGGCTGAGGACTCCTTAGGAAAACTGTTTTTT.

By sample fraction, this clonotype is medium-sized (0.01 to 0.1%). The chain couples TRBV3-1 to TRBJ2-7, with D unresolved. The CDR3 totals 11 residues. Per the germline V gene, CDR1 is LGHDT and CDR2 is YNNKEL (reference sequence). V shed 1 base and J shed 2 bases, with 0 bases lying between them. The CDR3 loop reads CASSQAYEQYF. DNA for the CDR3: TGTGCCAGCAGCCAAGCCTACGAGCAGTACTTC.

The J gene is TRBJ2-7, the V gene TRBV24-1; TRBD2 agrees at 14 bases. Germline-derived CDR1 and CDR2 are KGHDR and SFDVKD. V trimming: 4 bases; J trimming: 4 bases; junction bases outside the gene matches: 5. The CDR3 covers 16 residues. Written as DNA, the CDR3 is TGTGCCACCAGTGAGCCGACTAGCGGGAGGGTTTACGAGCAGTACTTC. As protein: CATSEPTSGRVYEQYF.

The V gene is TRBV5-1, the J gene TRBJ1-1; no reliable D call. Trimming removed 1 base at V and 2 bases at J, with 0 bases between. The CDR3 has 11 residues. In germline, CDR1 is SGHRS, CDR2 YFSETQ. CDR3 nucleotide sequence: TGCGCCAGCAGCTTGAACACTGAAGCTTTCTTT. It translates to CASSLNTEAFF.

This clonotype is a singleton in its sample. This chain links TRBV5-6 with TRBJ2-5; 15 bases match TRBD2. Per the germline V gene, CDR1 is SGHDT and CDR2 is YYEEEE. The CDR3 consists of 17 residues. After removal of 4 bases from V and 6 bases from J, the junction contained 10 bases not matched to a gene. The CDR3 loop reads CASSPRKGLAGGQTQYF. DNA of the CDR3: TGTGCCAGCAGCCCACGGAAGGGACTAGCGGGGGGTCAGACCCAGTACTTC.

This clonotype appeared a single time. V usage is TRBV19 and J usage is TRBJ1-5, with 8 bases identical to TRBD1. The CDR3 consists of 14 residues. Trimming cost V 5 bases and J 2 bases; bases outside gene matches: 2. Per germline, CDR1 LNHDA and CDR2 SQIVND (reference sequence). The CDR3 sequence: CASSQQGGNQPQHF. The DNA of the CDR3 is TGTGCCAGTAGTCAACAGGGGGGCAATCAGCCCCAGCATTTT.

The J gene is TRBJ2-1, the V gene TRBV5-3; the D is unclear. TRBV5-3 is classed as an ORF, of uncertain function. The CDR3 has 14 residues. Trimming shortened V by 8 bases and J by 4 bases, and 16 bases separated the two germline ends. The DNA of the CDR3 is TGTGCCAGCAGCGAGGCCCCAGGATACAATGAGCAGTTCTTC. It translates to CASSEAPGYNEQFF.

This clonotype was seen a few times. The chain carries TRBV4-1 and TRBJ2-5; D is undetermined. V was clipped by 2 bases and J by 2 bases, with 15 bases between them. Germline CDR1 MGHRA, CDR2 YSYEKL. The CDR3 is made up of 16 amino acids. This CDR3 is CASSQNPGFPQETQYF. CDR3 sequence (DNA): TGCGCCAGCAGCCAAAATCCTGGTTTTCCACAAGAGACCCAGTACTTC.

This rearrangement joins TRBV19 to TRBJ2-3; D gene unclear. Germline CDR1 LNHDA, CDR2 SQIVND (reference sequence). Trimming cost V 3 bases and J 0 bases, with 13 bases left between them. CDR3 length: 16 amino acids. The CDR3 sequence: CASSIRPSTSTDTQYF. The CDR3 DNA follows: TGTGCCAGTAGTATCCGGCCTTCCACTAGCACAGATACGCAGTATTTT.

This clonotype was observed a handful of times. The chain carries TRBV5-1 and TRBJ2-7; TRBD1 agrees at 9 bases. CDR3 length: 15 amino acids. Trimming took 4 bases from V and 3 from J; bases not matched to a gene: 8. Looked up from germline, CDR1 is SGHRS and CDR2 is YFSETQ. CDR3: CASSQGQGRIYEQYF. The CDR3, as DNA: TGCGCCAGCAGCCAGGGACAGGGCAGGATCTACGAGCAGTACTTC.

The gene calls are TRBV2 and TRBJ2-6; TRBD1 is a possible D gene (5 bases). This CDR3 has 16 residues. Germline V gives CDR1 SNHLY, CDR2 FYNNEI. Trimming removed 7 bases from V and 0 bases from J, with 13 bases in between. DNA for the CDR3: TGTGCCAGCACCTGGGGCGGTCGCTCTGGGGCCAACGTCCTGACTTTC. As protein: CASTWGGRSGANVLTF.

This chain links TRBV4-3 with TRBJ1-5; D remains unclear. The germline V gene has CDR1 LGHNA and CDR2 YSLEER. The CDR3 covers 16 residues. Trimming took 4 bases from V and 2 from J, leaving 15 bases between them. The CDR3 here is CASSRERVFGNQPQHF. The CDR3, as DNA: TGCGCCAGCAGCCGTGAACGCGTATTCGGCAATCAGCCCCAGCATTTT.

This chain connects TRBV20-1 to TRBJ1-2, with D possibly TRBD1 on 6 matching bases. Germline-derived CDR1 and CDR2 are DFQATT and SNEGSKA (reference sequence). The V end was cut by 6 bases, the J end by 7 bases, with 18 bases between. CDR3 size: 13 residues. The CDR3 DNA follows: TGCAGTGCCCTATTGGGGGGGCCGGGTGGCTACACCTTC. It translates to CSALLGGPGGYTF.

The rearrangement links TRBV20-1 to TRBJ1-5, with D possibly matching TRBD1 (6 bases). From germline, CDR1 is DFQATT and CDR2 SNEGSKA (reference sequence). Trimming cost V 5 bases and J 4 bases, with 15 bases left between them. The CDR3 totals 14 residues. CDR3 bases: TGCAGTGCTCCTAGACAGGCGGCAAATCAGCCCCAGCATTTT. It yields the protein CSAPRQAANQPQHF.

The chain couples TRBV4-1 to TRBJ2-1; 11 nucleotides agree with TRBD2. V lost 3 bases to trimming and J lost 0 bases; unmatched junction nucleotides: 10. Germline V gives CDR1 MGHRA, CDR2 YSYEKL. This CDR3 is built from 19 residues. The DNA of the CDR3 is TGCGCCAGCAGCCAGTTGGTAGCGGGAGGGGTTAGCTCCTACAATGAGCAGTTCTTC. As protein: CASSQLVAGGVSSYNEQFF.

This chain joins TRBV28 and TRBJ1-5; 8 bases are shared with TRBD1. The CDR3 sequence is 17 residues long. CDR1 and CDR2 from the germline V gene are MDHEN and SYDVKM. V lost 1 base to trimming and J lost 1 base; unmatched junction nucleotides: 6. The CDR3 DNA follows: TGTGCCAGCAGTTTATCATACAGGGGGGGGAGCAATCAGCCCCAGCATTTT. As protein: CASSLSYRGGSNQPQHF.

V and J are TRBV28 and TRBJ2-1, with 10 nucleotides matching TRBD1. V lost 5 bases to trimming and J lost 2 bases; unmatched junction nucleotides: 6. The CDR3 covers 16 residues. Germline CDR1 reads MDHEN; CDR2 reads SYDVKM. The CDR3, as DNA: TGTGCCAGCAGTAGACCGGGACAGGGGACCTACAATGAGCAGTTCTTC. This codes for CASSRPGQGTYNEQFF.

This clonotype has a single count. This rearrangement joins TRBV5-1 to TRBJ1-1; 9 bases match TRBD1. The CDR3 totals 16 residues. CDR1 and CDR2 (germline): SGHRS, YFSETQ. The V and J ends lost 4 bases and 3 bases, in that order; junction bases with no gene match: 10. In DNA, the CDR3 is TGCGCCAGCAGCGTCGGGACAGGGAAATCGGACACTGAAGCTTTCTTT. It encodes CASSVGTGKSDTEAFF.

The CDR3: CASSQDRGKTQYF. DNA of the CDR3: TGTGCCAGCAGCCAAGATAGGGGAAAGACCCAGTACTTC. The chain employs TRBV3-1 and TRBJ2-5, with D possibly TRBD1 on 5 matching bases. The germline V gene encodes CDR1 LGHDT and CDR2 YNNKEL (reference sequence). This CDR3 spans 13 amino acids. Deletions cut 0 bases from V and 6 bases from J, with 8 bases between.